Listed here are 12 T cell receptor beta chains from one sample, sequenced in a study of T cells expressing NK-cell markers. Each CDR3 protein gets one entry in TCRdb, which reprocessed the 5' RACE reads and gives no DNA. This sample lists a few hundred thousand distinct CDR3 sequences; its ten largest clones have approximately 3.6%. Sequenced material: blood T cells: a sorted CD56 or NKG2C T cell subset, CD4+ or CD8+ T cells, or bulk PBMC T cells (not recorded which). These receptors came from a man younger than 30 in good health.

The chain employs TRBV6-4 and TRBJ1-5; with no DNA, the TCRdb D assignment of TRBD1 cannot be verified. This CDR3 has 19 residues. The germline gives CDR1 MRHNA, CDR2 SNTAGT. The CDR3 is CASSTRYSGTGRFNQPQHF.

The chain has TRBV7-3 and TRBJ2-5; TCRdb picks TRBD1, but there is no DNA to check that call. Looked up from germline, CDR1 is SGHTA and CDR2 is FQGTGA. The CDR3 runs 14 residues. CDR3 in amino acids: CASSSDRGHETQYF. Complete variable domain (other parts from reference TRBV7-3 and TRBJ2-5): GAGVSQTPSNKVTEKGKYVELRCDPISGHTALYWYRQSLGQGPEFLIYFQGTGAADDSGLPNDRFFAVRPEGSVSTLKIQRTERGDSAVYLCASSSDRGHETQYFGPGTRLLVL.

The chain uses TRBV27 and TRBJ1-3. The CDR3 runs to 16 residues. The germline CDR1 and CDR2 sequences are MNHEY and SMNVEV (reference sequence). This CDR3 reads CASISVGPHSGNTIYF.

The CDR3 loop reads CASSPDRGPETQYF. V usage is TRBV7-2 and J usage is TRBJ2-5; checking the TCRdb D call of TRBD1 is not possible without DNA. Germline assignment: CDR1 SGHTA and CDR2 FQGNSA. The CDR3 loop spans 14 amino acids.

The CDR3 sequence is CASSLGTGGLTGELFF. The chain combines TRBV12-3 or TRBV12-4 with TRBJ2-2; TCRdb's D call, TRBD1, is unchecked because there is no DNA. The length of the CDR3 is 16 residues.

The gene calls are TRBV4-3 and TRBJ2-2; TCRdb's assignment of TRBD2 cannot be checked, as there is no DNA. The V gene's germline CDR1 is LGHNA and CDR2 YSLEER. The length of the CDR3 is 16 residues. CDR3 residues: CASTPGVAGGGGELFF.

The chain couples TRBV12-3 or TRBV12-4 to TRBJ2-2; as DNA is missing, the TRBD2 call by TCRdb cannot be tested. CDR3 length: 13 residues. CDR3: CASTSYNPGELFF.

The genes are TRBV3-1 and TRBJ2-1; TCRdb indicates TRBD1, and absent DNA this call remains unverified. Germline V gene data show CDR1 as LGHDT and CDR2 as YNNKEL (reference sequence). CDR3 size: 15 residues. The CDR3 loop is CASSQAPGSYNEQFF.

CDR3 loop: CATARDADTQYF. J is TRBJ2-3 and V is TRBV15; TCRdb's D gene call, TRBD1, goes unchecked for lack of DNA. The CDR3 totals 12 residues. Germline V lookup: CDR1 LNHNV, CDR2 YYDKDF (reference sequence).

The gene calls are TRBV7-2 and TRBJ2-5. The CDR3 is 16 amino acids. Germline values: CDR1 SGHTA, CDR2 FQGNSA. The CDR3 loop is CASSLALSGFQETQYF.

The CDR3 sequence is CASSTASGNDEKLFF. This rearrangement joins TRBV12-3 or TRBV12-4 to TRBJ1-4; the D gene TCRdb calls, TRBD1, cannot be checked with no DNA. The CDR3 length is 15 residues.

V usage is TRBV6-4 and J usage is TRBJ1-6; the TCRdb D gene call, TRBD1, has no DNA to confirm it. This CDR3 is built from 21 residues. The germline V gene has CDR1 MRHNA and CDR2 SNTAGT. The CDR3 region is CASSEAIGQRGVLSYNSPLHF.